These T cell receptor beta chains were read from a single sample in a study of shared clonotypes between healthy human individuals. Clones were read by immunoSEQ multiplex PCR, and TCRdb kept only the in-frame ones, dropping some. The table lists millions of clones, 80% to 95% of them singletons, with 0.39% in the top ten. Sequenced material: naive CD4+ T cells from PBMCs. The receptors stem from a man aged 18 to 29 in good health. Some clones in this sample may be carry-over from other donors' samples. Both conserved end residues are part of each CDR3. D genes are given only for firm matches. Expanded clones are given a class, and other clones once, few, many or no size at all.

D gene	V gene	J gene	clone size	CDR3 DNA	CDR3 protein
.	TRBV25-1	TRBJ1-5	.	TGTGCCAGCAGTGATCCCGGGGGTAATCAGCCCCAGCATTTT	CASSDPGGNQPQHF
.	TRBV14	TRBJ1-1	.	TGTGCCAGCAGCCAACTCCGGGACTCCTACACTGAAGCTTTCTTT	CASSQLRDSYTEAFF
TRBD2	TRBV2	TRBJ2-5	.	TGTGCCAGCAAGCGGGAGCGAGGGACAGAGACCCAGTACTTC	CASKRERGTETQYF
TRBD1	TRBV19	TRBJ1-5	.	TGTGCCAGTAGTACTTTACCGGGACAGACTAATCAGCCCCAGCATTTT	CASSTLPGQTNQPQHF
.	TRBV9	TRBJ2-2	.	TGTGCCAGCAGCACCCAATCACGTAACACCGGGGAGCTGTTTTTT	CASSTQSRNTGELFF
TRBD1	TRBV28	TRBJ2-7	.	TGTGCCAGCAGTCAGATCAGGGGGCGCTCCTACGAGCAGTACTTC	CASSQIRGRSYEQYF
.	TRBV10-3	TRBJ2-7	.	TGTGCCACCTCAGGGGTCTATGGGTCCTACGAGCAGTACTTC	CATSGVYGSYEQYF
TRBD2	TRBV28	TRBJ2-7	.	TGTGCCAGCACCTGGACTAGCGGCTCCTACGAGCAGTACTTC	CASTWTSGSYEQYF
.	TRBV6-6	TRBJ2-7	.	TGTGCCAGCAGTGGCGACAGGAACGAGCAGTACTTC	CASSGDRNEQYF
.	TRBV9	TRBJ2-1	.	TGTGCCAGCACCAATTCCGAGGAGGATGAGCAGTTCTTC	CASTNSEEDEQFF
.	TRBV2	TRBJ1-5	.	TGTGCCAGCAGTGATGACACCCTTGTCAATCAGCCCCAGCATTTT	CASSDDTLVNQPQHF
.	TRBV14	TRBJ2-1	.	TGTGCCAGCAGCCGATTTCAGGGGGGGGCCTTGAGCTCCTACAATGAGCAGTTCTTC	CASSRFQGGALSSYNEQFF
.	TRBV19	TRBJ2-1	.	TGTGCCAGTAGTATGGGATTAAGCATTAACAATGAGCAGTTCTTC	CASSMGLSINNEQFF
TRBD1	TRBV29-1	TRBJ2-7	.	TGCAGCGTTGTCAGCAGGGGGCACGAGCAGTACTTC	CSVVSRGHEQYF
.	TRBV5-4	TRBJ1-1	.	TGTGCCAGCAGCCTTGGTCCCGGACCGAACACTGAAGCTTTCTTT	CASSLGPGPNTEAFF
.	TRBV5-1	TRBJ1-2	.	TGCGCCAGCAGCCTCGACAGGAGCTATGGCTACACCTTC	CASSLDRSYGYTF
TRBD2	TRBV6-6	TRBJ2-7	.	TGTGCCAGCAGTTCCAAACTAGCGGGAAGTCACGAGCAGTACTTC	CASSSKLAGSHEQYF
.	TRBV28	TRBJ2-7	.	TGTGCCAGCAGGATAGGCGAAATGCCCTACGAGCAGTACTTC	CASRIGEMPYEQYF
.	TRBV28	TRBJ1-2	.	TGTGCCAGCAGTTTTGAAAGATACTATGGCTACACCTTC	CASSFERYYGYTF
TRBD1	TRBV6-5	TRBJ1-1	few	TGTGCCAGCAGCCGACAGGGGAACACTGAAGCTTTCTTT	CASSRQGNTEAFF
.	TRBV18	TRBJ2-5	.	TGTGCCAGCTCACCTACAGGGTCGGAGACCCAGTACTTC	CASSPTGSETQYF
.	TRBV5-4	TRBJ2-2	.	TGTGCCAGCAGCTCGGGACCTCTCACCGGGGAGCTGTTTTTT	CASSSGPLTGELFF
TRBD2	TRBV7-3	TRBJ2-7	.	TGTGCCAGCAGCACCCAGGGGACTAGCGGTCCCTACGAGCAGTACTTC	CASSTQGTSGPYEQYF
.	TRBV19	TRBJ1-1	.	TGTGCCAGTAGTCTCCAAAGGAGCACTGAAGCTTTCTTT	CASSLQRSTEAFF
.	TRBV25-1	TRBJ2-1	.	TGTGCCAGCTCAACCCGGGTCTTTGAGCAGTTCTTC	CASSTRVFEQFF
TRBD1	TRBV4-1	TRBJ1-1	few	TGCGCCAGCAGGCCCCCCGCAGGGGGCACTGAAGCTTTCTTT	CASRPPAGGTEAFF
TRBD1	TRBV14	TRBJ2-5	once	TGTGCCAGCAGCCGCCGGGACAGGGGAGGGACCCAGTACTTC	CASSRRDRGGTQYF
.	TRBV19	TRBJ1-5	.	TGTGCCAGTAGTATGTTCGGACAGAATAGCAATCAGCCCCAGCATTTT	CASSMFGQNSNQPQHF
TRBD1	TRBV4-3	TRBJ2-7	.	TGCGCCAGCAGCCAAGAGGGCAGGGGGACGTACGAGCAGTACTTC	CASSQEGRGTYEQYF
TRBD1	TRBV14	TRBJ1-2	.	TGTGCCAGCAGCGAGGGGGACAGAAGAATATATGGCTACACCTTC	CASSEGDRRIYGYTF
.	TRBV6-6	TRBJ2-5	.	TGTGCCAGGAAAAACAGGGGAGGCCAAGAGACCCAGTACTTC	CARKNRGGQETQYF
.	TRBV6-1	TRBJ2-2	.	TGTGCCAGCAGTGAGTTCGGCACGAACACCGGGGAGCTGTTTTTT	CASSEFGTNTGELFF